The next 15 T cell receptor beta chains were all read from a single sample in a study of cytomegalovirus exposure and HLA in healthy donors. The table came from immunoSEQ multiplex PCR; TCRdb's copy has only in-frame clones and leaves some out. The data hold 250,000 to 300,000 clones, with around 90% observed a single time. The sample comprised PBMCs. The receptors originated from a woman in her late teens or twenties in good health and CMV-seronegative.

The V gene is TRBV2, the J gene TRBJ2-1; 7 nucleotides align to TRBD1. Germline V gives CDR1 SNHLY, CDR2 FYNNEI. J lost 0 bases, V lost 5 bases, and 4 bases had no gene match. The CDR3 loop spans 15 amino acids. CDR3 DNA sequence: TGTGCCAGCAGTTTCGGGACAGCCTCCTACAATGAGCAGTTCTTC. Its protein is CASSFGTASYNEQFF.

This sequence joins TRBV19 and TRBJ1-1, with D possibly matching TRBD1 (6 bases). Trimming removed 3 bases at V and 10 bases at J, with 18 bases between. The CDR3 is 14 amino acids. CDR1 is LNHDA and CDR2 is SQIVND in the germline V gene (reference sequence). The CDR3 region is CASSISQGGYVAFF. For the CDR3, the DNA is TGTGCCAGTAGTATTTCACAGGGTGGCTACGTAGCTTTCTTT.

The V gene is TRBV4-1, the J gene TRBJ1-5; D not certain. V lost 5 bases to trimming and J lost 0 bases, with 8 bases between them. Germline values: CDR1 MGHRA, CDR2 YSYEKL. There are 14 residues in the CDR3. CDR3 loop: CASSFGDSNQPQHF. The DNA for the CDR3 is TGCGCCAGCAGCTTCGGAGATAGCAATCAGCCCCAGCATTTT.

J is TRBJ1-2 and V is TRBV9; TRBD1 matches at 10 bases. The CDR3 extends over 14 amino acids. Trimming at V came to 3 bases and at J to 4 bases, leaving 3 bases not matched to a gene. From germline, CDR1 is SGDLS and CDR2 YYNGEE. CDR3 DNA sequence: TGTGCCAGCAGCGGGACAGGGGGTATCTATGGCTACACCTTC. It translates to CASSGTGGIYGYTF.

V and J are TRBV5-4 and TRBJ2-3; TRBD2 might be the D (5 bases). V was pared by 7 bases and J by 6 bases, with 15 bases between. This CDR3 spans 13 amino acids. The germline V gene encodes CDR1 SGHNT and CDR2 YYREEE (reference sequence). CDR3 sequence (DNA): TGTGCCAGCCAGCCGCGGGTCTCGGATACGCAGTATTTT. It is translated as CASQPRVSDTQYF.

The J gene is TRBJ1-1, the V gene TRBV28; 8 nucleotides agree with TRBD1. Germline V lookup: CDR1 MDHEN, CDR2 SYDVKM. This CDR3 comprises 15 residues. The V segment lost 5 bases and the J segment 7 bases; nucleotides outside the gene matches: 12. The CDR3 DNA reads as TGTGCCAGCAGTCAGCCGGGCGGACAGGGAAGTGAAGCTTTCTTT. It codes for CASSQPGGQGSEAFF.

This sequence joins TRBV5-6 and TRBJ2-5; D gene unclear. Germline loops: CDR1 SGHDT, CDR2 YYEEEE. V lost 2 bases to trimming and J lost 2 bases, with 7 bases between them. The CDR3 is made up of 13 amino acids. CDR3 nucleotide sequence: TGTGCCAGCAGCTTTGATCGGCAAGAGACCCAGTACTTC. Translation gives CASSFDRQETQYF.

The chain is built from TRBV10-3 and TRBJ1-3; unclear D gene. This CDR3 contains 14 residues. Germline CDR1 reads ENHRY; CDR2 reads SYGVKD. V was pared by 8 bases and J by 2 bases, with 13 bases between. CDR3 coding DNA: TGTGCCATCGCCCGGGAGAACGCTGGAAACACCATATATTTT. Translated, it gives CAIARENAGNTIYF.

The V call is TRBV27, the J call TRBJ1-1; possibly TRBD1 for D (6 bases). V lost 5 bases and J 3 bases, leaving 16 bases between the germline ends. This CDR3 is 15 amino acids long. The germline CDR1 and CDR2 sequences are MNHEY and SMNVEV (reference sequence). This chain's CDR3 is CASSPWEQGHTEAFF. The CDR3 DNA is TGTGCCAGCAGTCCCTGGGAACAGGGTCACACTGAAGCTTTCTTT.

The gene calls are TRBV6-5 and TRBJ1-5; weak D call: TRBD1 (5 bases). Germline V gene data show CDR1 as MNHEY and CDR2 as SVGAGI. Trimming removed 6 bases at V and 6 bases at J, with 9 bases between. CDR3 size: 12 residues. The CDR3 DNA reads TGTGCCAGCAGCAGGGCCGGTCAGCCCCAGCATTTT. Amino acid sequence: CASSRAGQPQHF.

V is TRBV28 and J is TRBJ1-2; 10 positions agree with TRBD1. The CDR3 sequence is 15 residues long. Germline values: CDR1 MDHEN, CDR2 SYDVKM. V lost 6 bases and J lost 5; bases outside the gene matches: 9. For the CDR3, the DNA is TGTGCCAGCAGAACAACCGGGACAGGGGTGTATGGCTACACCTTC. Its translation is CASRTTGTGVYGYTF.

The rearrangement uses TRBV7-8 and TRBJ1-1; 8 nucleotides align to TRBD1. CDR1 is SGHVS, CDR2 FQNEAQ, per germline. The trim removed 5 bases at V and 2 bases at J, leaving 10 bases unmatched. The CDR3 length is 16 residues. The CDR3 coding sequence is TGTGCCAGCAGCCTCCCTTACGGGACAGGAAACACTGAAGCTTTCTTT. Translation gives CASSLPYGTGNTEAFF.

V usage is TRBV5-1 and J usage is TRBJ1-1, with TRBD1 identical over 7 bases. Trimming removed 3 bases from V and 4 bases from J; junction bases left unmatched: 9. Per germline, CDR1 SGHRS and CDR2 YFSETQ. The CDR3 spans 15 residues. The chain's CDR3 is CASSSVAGGSTEAFF. The CDR3 region has the DNA TGCGCCAGCAGCTCCGTGGCAGGGGGTTCCACTGAAGCTTTCTTT.

The V and J genes are TRBV13 and TRBJ2-7; 10 bases agree with TRBD1. This CDR3 has 13 amino acids. With V trimmed by 5 bases and J by 8 bases, 6 bases remained unmatched. The germline CDR1 and CDR2 sequences are PRHDT and FYEKMQ (reference sequence). CDR3 region: CASSAGTGDQQYV. The CDR3 DNA reads as TGTGCCAGCAGCGCTGGGACAGGGGATCAGCAGTACGTC.

This chain links TRBV9 with TRBJ1-1; 7 bases agree with TRBD1. Germline lookup yields CDR1 SGDLS and CDR2 YYNGEE. The CDR3 runs 14 residues. V dropped 4 bases and J dropped 0; count of bases not matched to a gene: 3. This CDR3 reads CASSPGGLNTEAFF. The CDR3 nucleotides read TGTGCCAGCAGCCCAGGGGGTCTGAACACTGAAGCTTTCTTT.